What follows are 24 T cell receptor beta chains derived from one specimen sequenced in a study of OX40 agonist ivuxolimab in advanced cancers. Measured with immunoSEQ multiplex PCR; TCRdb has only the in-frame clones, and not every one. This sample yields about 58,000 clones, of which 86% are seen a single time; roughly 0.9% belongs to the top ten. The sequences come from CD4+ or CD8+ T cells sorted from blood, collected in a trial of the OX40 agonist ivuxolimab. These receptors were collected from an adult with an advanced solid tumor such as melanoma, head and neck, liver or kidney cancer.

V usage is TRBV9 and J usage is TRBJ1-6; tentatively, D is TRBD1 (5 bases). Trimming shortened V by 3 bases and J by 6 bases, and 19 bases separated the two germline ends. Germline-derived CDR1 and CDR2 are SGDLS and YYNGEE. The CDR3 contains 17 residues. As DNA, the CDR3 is TGTGCCAGCAGCGCCTCAGCGGGTCAGGGCCTTAATTCACCCCTCCACTTT. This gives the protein CASSASAGQGLNSPLHF.

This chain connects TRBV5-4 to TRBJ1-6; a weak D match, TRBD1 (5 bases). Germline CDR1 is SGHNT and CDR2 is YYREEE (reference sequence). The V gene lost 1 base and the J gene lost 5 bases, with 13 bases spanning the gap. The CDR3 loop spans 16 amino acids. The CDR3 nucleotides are TGTGCCAGCAGCTTGTTGGGGTTGACAGATAATTCACCCCTCCACTTT. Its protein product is CASSLLGLTDNSPLHF. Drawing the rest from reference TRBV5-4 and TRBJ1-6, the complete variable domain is ETGVTQSPTHLIKTRGQQVTLRCSSQSGHNTVSWYQQALGQGPQFIFQYYREEENGRGNFPPRFSGLQFPNYSSELNVNALELDDSALYLCASSLLGLTDNSPLHFGNGTRLTVT.

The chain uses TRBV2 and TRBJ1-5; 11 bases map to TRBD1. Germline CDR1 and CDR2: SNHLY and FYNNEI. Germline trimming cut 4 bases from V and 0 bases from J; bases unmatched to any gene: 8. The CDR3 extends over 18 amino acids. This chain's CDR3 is CASSGYRDRGVSNQPQHF. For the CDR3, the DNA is TGTGCCAGCAGTGGATACCGGGACAGGGGGGTTAGCAATCAGCCCCAGCATTTT.

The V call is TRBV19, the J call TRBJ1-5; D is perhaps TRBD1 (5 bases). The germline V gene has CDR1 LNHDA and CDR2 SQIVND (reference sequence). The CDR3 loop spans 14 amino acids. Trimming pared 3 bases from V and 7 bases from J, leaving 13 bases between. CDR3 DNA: TGTGCCAGTAGTATCCCTAGGGGTGGACAGCCCCAGCATTTT. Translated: CASSIPRGGQPQHF.

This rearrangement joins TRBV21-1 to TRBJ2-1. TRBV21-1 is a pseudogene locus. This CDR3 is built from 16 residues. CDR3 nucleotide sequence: TGTGCCAGCAGCAAAATAGGTATACCCTCCTACAATGAGCAGTTCTTC. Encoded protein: CASSKIGIPSYNEQFF.

The CDR3 loop reads CASSYQSSYQPQHF. The DNA of the CDR3 is TGTGCCAGCAGCTATCAGAGCTCCTATCAGCCCCAGCATTTT. V gene TRBV7-2 combines with J gene TRBJ1-5; D not certain. Germline values: CDR1 SGHTA, CDR2 FQGNSA. The V end lost 4 bases, the J end lost 5 bases, and 12 bases lay between the germline ends. The CDR3 has 14 residues.

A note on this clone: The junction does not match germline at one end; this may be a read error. The CDR3 protein is CASLLRTGGSTILDF. The DNA of the CDR3 is TGCGCCAGCCTGCTACGGACAGGGGGAAGTACAATACTAGACTTC. J is TRBJ1-2 and V is TRBV10-2, with 10 bases identical to TRBD1. This CDR3 has 15 amino acids. CDR1 is WSHSY, CDR2 SAAADI, per germline.

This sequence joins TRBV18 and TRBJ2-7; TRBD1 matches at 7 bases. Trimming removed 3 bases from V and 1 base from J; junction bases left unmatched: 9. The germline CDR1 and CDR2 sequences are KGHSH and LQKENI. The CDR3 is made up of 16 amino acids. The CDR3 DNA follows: TGTGCCAGCTCACCGGCCCCACAGGGGTCTTCCTACGAGCAGTACTTC. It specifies CASSPAPQGSSYEQYF.

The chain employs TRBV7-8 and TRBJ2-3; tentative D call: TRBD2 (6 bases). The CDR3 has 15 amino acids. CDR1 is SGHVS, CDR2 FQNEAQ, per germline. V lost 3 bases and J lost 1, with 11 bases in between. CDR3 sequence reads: CASSFAAGRTDTQYF. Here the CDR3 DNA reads TGTGCCAGCAGCTTTGCTGCGGGGCGCACAGATACGCAGTATTTT.

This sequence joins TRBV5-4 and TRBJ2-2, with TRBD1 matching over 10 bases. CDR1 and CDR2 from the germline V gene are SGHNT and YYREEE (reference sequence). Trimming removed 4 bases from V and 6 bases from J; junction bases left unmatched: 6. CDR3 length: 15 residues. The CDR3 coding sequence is TGTGCCAGCAGCCGGGACAGGGGTCTGGCCGGGGAGCTGTTTTTT. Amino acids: CASSRDRGLAGELFF.

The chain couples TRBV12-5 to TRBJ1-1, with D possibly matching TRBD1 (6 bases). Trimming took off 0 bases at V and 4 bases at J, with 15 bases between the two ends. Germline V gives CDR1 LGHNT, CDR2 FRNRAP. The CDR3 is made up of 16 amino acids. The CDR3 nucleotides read TGTGCTAGTGGTTTGGTACGTGGGGGGGCGAGCACTGAAGCTTTCTTT. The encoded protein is CASGLVRGGASTEAFF.

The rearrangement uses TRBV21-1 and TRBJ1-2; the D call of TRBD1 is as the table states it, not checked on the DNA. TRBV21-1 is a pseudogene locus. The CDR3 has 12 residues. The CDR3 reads CASRQGHYGYTF. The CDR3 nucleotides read TGTGCCAGCAGACAGGGTCACTATGGCTACACCTTC.

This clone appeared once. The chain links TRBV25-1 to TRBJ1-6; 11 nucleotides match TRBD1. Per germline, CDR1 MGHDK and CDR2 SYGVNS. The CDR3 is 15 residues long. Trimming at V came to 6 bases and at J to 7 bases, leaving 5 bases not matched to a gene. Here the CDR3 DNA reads TGTGCCAGCAGATCGGACAGGGGGCGGAATTCACCCCTCCACTTT. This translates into CASRSDRGRNSPLHF.

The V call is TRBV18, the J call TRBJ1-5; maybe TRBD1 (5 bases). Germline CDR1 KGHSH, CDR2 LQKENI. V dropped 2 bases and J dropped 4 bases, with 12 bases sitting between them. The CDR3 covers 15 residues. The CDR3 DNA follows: TGTGCCAGCTCACCAGATGGGACTACAAATCAGCCCCAGCATTTT. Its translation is CASSPDGTTNQPQHF.

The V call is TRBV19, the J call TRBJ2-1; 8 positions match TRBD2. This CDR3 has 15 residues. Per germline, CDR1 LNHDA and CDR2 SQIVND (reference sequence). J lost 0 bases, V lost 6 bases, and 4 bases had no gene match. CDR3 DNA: TGTGCCAGTAGAATGGCGGGGGGCTCCTACAATGAGCAGTTCTTC. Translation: CASRMAGGSYNEQFF. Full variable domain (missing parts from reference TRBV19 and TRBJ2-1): DGGITQSPKYLFRKEGQNVTLSCEQNLNHDAMYWYRQDPGQGLRLIYYSQIVNDFQKGDIAEGYSVSREKKESFPLTVTSAQKNPTAFYLCASRMAGGSYNEQFFGPGTRLTVL.

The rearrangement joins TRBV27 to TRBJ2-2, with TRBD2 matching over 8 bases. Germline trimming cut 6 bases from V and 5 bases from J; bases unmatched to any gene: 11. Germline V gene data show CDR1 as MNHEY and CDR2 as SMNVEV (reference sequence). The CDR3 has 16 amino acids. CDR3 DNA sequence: TGTGCCAGCAGACAAACGGGGGGGCCGCGAACCGGGGAGCTGTTTTTT. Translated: CASRQTGGPRTGELFF.

CDR3 sequence: CASSVQSEAFF. The CDR3 DNA reads as TGTGCCAGCAGCGTACAGTCGGAAGCTTTCTTT. The chain is built from TRBV11-2 and TRBJ1-1; no clear D. The germline V and J ends were trimmed by 5 bases and 8 bases, with 9 bases remaining between them. This CDR3 has 11 residues. Germline CDR1 and CDR2: SGHAT and FQNNGV. The whole variable domain, filled in from reference TRBV11-2 and TRBJ1-1, reads EAGVAQSPRYKIIEKRQSVAFWCNPISGHATLYWYQQILGQGPKLLIQFQNNGVVDDSQLPKDRFSAERLKGVDSTLKIQPAKLEDSAVYLCASSVQSEAFFGQGTRLTVV.

CDR3 amino acids: CASRDSGGDEQFF. DNA for the CDR3: TGTGCCAGCAGAGACTCGGGGGGGGATGAGCAGTTCTTC. V is TRBV27 and J is TRBJ2-1; the match to TRBD2 covers 8 bases. V was clipped by 6 bases and J by 8 bases; unmatched bases: 6. The germline V gene has CDR1 MNHEY and CDR2 SMNVEV (reference sequence). The CDR3 has 13 amino acids.

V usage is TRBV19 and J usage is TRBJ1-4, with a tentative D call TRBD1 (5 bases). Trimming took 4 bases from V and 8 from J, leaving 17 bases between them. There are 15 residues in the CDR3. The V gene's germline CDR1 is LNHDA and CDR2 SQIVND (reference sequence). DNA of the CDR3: TGTGCCAGTAGTAGAAGGGGCCCCCGCGGCGAAAAACTGTTTTTT. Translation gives CASSRRGPRGEKLFF.

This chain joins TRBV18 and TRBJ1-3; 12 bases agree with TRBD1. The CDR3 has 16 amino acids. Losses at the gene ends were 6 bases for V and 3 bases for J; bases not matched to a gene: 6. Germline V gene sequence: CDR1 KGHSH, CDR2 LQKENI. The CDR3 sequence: CASSPGQGAGGNTIYF. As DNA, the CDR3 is TGTGCCAGCTCCCCGGGACAGGGGGCTGGTGGAAACACCATATATTTT.

The CDR3 reads CASSLAGQQNTEAFF. The CDR3 DNA is TGTGCCAGCAGCTTAGCAGGACAACAGAACACTGAAGCTTTCTTT. The rearrangement uses TRBV7-8 and TRBJ1-1, with D possibly matching TRBD1 (5 bases). Germline assignment: CDR1 SGHVS and CDR2 FQNEAQ. The CDR3 has 15 residues. V lost 0 bases and J lost 1, with 9 bases in between.

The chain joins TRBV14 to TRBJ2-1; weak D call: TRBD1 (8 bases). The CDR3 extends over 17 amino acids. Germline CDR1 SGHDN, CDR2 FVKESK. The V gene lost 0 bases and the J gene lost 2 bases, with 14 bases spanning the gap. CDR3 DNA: TGTGCCAGCAGCCAAGACGGGGGGACAGGTCCCTACAATGAGCAGTTCTTC. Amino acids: CASSQDGGTGPYNEQFF.

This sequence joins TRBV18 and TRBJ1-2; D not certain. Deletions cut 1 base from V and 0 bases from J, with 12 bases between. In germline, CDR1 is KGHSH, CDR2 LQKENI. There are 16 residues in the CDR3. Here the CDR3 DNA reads TGTGCCAGCTCACCACGACGCGGAGCGCCTAACTATGGCTACACCTTC. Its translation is CASSPRRGAPNYGYTF. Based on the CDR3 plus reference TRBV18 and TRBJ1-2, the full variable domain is NAGVMQNPRHLVRRRGQEARLRCSPMKGHSHVYWYRQLPEEGLKFMVYLQKENIIDESGMPKERFSAEFPKEGPSILRIQQVVRGDSAAYFCASSPRRGAPNYGYTFGSGTRLTVV.

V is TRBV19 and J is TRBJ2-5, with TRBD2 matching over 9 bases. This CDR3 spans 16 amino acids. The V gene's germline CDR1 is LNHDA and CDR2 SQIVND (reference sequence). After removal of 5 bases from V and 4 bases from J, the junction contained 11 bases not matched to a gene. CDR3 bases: TGTGCCAGTAGTCCCCCGCTAGCGGGATTTGGAGAGACCCAGTACTTC. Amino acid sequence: CASSPPLAGFGETQYF. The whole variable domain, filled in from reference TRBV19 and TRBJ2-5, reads DGGITQSPKYLFRKEGQNVTLSCEQNLNHDAMYWYRQDPGQGLRLIYYSQIVNDFQKGDIAEGYSVSREKKESFPLTVTSAQKNPTAFYLCASSPPLAGFGETQYFGPGTRLLVL.